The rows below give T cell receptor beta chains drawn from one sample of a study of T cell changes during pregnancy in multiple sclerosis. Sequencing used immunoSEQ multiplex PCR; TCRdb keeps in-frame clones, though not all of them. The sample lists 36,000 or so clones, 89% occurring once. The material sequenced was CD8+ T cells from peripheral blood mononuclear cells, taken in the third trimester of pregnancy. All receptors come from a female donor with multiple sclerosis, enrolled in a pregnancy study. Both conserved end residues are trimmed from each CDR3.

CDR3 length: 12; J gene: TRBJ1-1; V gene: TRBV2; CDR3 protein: ASSEWKGATEAF
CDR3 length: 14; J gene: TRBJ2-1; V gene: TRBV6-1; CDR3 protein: ASSEVEGLAYNEQF
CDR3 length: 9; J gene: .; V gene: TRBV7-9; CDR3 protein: ASSGTFEQY
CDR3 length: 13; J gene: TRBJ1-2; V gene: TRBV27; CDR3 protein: ASSSGQGADYGYT
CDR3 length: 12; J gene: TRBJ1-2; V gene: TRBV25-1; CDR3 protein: ASPGTGGYYGYT
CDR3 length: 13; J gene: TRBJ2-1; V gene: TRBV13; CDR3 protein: ASSPGGSVGNEQF
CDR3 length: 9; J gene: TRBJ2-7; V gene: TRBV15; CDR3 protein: ATLADDEQY
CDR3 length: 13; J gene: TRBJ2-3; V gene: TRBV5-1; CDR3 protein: ASSLAGSSTDTQY
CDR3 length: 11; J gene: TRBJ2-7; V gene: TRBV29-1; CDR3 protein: SVENAGDYEQY
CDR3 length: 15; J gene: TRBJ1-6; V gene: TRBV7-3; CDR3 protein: ASSLAVISSYNSPLH
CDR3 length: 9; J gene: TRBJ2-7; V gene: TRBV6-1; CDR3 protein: ASNTGGEQY
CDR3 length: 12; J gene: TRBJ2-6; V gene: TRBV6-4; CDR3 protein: ASSQISGANVLT
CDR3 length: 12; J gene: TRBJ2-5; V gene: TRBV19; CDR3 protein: ASSAPGQQETQY
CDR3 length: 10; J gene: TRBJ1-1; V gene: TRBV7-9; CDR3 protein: ASSRGGTEAF
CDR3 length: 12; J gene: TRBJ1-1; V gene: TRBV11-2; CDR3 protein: ASSLDPSDTEAF
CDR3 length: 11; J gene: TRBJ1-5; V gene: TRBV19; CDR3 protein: ATFGQGGQPQH
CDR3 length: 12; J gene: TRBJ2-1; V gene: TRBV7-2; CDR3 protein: ASSWLAGGYEQF
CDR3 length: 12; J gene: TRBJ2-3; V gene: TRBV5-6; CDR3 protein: ASSWSGSTDTQY
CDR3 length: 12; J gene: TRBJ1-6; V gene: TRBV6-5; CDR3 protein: ASSYADRDSPLH
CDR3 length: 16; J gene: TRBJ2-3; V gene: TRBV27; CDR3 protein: ASSLSSGGPALTDTQY
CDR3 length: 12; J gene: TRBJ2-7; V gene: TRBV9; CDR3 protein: ASSSDWSSYEQY
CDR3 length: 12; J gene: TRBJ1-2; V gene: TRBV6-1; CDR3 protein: ASSAVEFDYGYT
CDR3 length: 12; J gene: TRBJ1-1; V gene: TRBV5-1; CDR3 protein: ASSLRADSTEAF
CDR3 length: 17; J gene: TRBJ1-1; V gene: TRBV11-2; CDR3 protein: ASTESTMDRVYRDTEAF
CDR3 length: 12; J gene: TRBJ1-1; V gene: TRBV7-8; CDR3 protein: ASSPGGRNTEAF
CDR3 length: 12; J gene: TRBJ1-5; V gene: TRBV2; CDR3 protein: AIRDSYSNQPQH
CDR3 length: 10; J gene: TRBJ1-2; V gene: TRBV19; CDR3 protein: ASRDTNYGYT
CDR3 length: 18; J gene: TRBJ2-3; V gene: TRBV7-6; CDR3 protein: ASSARWGTAPFRIPDTQY
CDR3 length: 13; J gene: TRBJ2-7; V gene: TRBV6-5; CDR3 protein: ASSYSEQGGYEQY
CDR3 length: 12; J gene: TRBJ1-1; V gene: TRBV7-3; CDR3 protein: ASSSSGMDTEAF
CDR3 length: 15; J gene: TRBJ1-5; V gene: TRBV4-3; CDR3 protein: ASSRRPAGFPNQPQH
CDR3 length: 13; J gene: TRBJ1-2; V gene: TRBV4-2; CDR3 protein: ASSGSAGADYGYT
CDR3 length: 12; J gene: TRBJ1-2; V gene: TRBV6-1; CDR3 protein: ASRYWTENYGYT
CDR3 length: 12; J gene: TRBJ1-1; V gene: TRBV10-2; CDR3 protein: ASSEEGRLTEAF
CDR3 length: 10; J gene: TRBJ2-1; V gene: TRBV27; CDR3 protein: ASSLGGNEQF
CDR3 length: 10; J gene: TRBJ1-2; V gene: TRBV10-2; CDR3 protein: ASSSDSYGYT
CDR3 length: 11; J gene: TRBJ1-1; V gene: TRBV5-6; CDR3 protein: ASSATGSTEAF
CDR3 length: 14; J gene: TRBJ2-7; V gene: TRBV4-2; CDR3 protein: ASSQGVLAGGSEQY
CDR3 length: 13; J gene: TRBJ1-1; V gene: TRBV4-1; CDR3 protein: ASSQAFGKNTEAF
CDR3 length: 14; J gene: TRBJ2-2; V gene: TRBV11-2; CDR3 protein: ASSLSSGGYTGELF
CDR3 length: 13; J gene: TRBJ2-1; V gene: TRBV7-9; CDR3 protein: ASSLELGVYNEQF
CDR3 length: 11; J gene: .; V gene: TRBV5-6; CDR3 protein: ASSPGNHYEQY
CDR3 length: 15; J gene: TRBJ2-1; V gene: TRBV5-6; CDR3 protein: ASSLVERTGNYNEQF
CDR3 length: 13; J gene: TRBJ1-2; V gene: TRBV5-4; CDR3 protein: ASSRVGRGGYGYT
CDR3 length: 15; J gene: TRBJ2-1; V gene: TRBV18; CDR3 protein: ASSLEGGDSSYNEQF
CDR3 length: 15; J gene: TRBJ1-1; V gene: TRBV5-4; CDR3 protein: ASSRGGSGSGAAEAF
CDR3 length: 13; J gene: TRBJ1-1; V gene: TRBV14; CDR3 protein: ASSQGLWGRTEAF
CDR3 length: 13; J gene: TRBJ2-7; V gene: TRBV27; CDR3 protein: ASSSSTSGSYEQY
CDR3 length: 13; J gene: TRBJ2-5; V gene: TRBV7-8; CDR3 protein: ASSSLSGGGETQY
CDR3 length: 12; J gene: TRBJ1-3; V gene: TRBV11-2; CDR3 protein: ASRSPRDGNTIY
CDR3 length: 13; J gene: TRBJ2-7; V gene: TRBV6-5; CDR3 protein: ASSYSTVGRYEQY
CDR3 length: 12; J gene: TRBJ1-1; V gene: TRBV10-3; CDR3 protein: AVSESGQGTEAF
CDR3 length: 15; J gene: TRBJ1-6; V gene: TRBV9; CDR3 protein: ASSTLGGGIANSPLH
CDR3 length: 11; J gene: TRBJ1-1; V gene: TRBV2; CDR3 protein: ASRSGENTEAF
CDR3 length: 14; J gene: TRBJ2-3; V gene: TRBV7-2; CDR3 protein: ASSQAERGVADTQY